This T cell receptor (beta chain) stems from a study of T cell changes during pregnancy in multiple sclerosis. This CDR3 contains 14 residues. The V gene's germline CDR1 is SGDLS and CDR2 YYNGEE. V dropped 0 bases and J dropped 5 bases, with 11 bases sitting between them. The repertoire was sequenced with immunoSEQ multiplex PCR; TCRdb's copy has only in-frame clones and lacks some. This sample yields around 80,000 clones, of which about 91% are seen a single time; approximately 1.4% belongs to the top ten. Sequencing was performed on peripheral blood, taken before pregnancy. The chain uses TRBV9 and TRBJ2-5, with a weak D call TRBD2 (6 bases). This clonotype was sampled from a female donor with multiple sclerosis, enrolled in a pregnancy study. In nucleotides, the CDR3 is TGTGCCAGCAGCGTAGGGGTCGGAGGGGAGACCCAGTACTTC. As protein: CASSVGVGGETQYF.